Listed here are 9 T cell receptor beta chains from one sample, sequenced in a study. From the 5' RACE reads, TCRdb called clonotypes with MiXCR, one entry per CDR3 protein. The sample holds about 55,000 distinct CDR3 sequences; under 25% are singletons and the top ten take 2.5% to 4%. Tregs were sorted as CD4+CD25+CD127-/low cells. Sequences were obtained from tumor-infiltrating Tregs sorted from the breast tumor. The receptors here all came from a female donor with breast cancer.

The CDR3, as DNA: TGTGCCAGCTCCCCCGATCAGGTCCCGGACTATGGCTACACCTTC. It yields the protein CASSPDQVPDYGYTF. The genes are TRBV18 and TRBJ1-2; D uncertain. CDR3 length: 15 residues. Trimming left V 6 bases short and J 3 bases short, with 17 bases between. From germline, CDR1 is KGHSH and CDR2 LQKENI.

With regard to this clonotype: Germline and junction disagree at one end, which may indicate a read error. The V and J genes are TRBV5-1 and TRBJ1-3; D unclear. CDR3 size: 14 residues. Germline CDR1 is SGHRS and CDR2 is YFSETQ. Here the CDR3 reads CVSSPGDSGNTIYF. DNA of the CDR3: TGCGTCAGCAGCCCTGGGGACTCTGGAAACACCATATATTTT.

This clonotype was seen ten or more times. CDR3 sequence (DNA): TGTGCCAGCAGTTTCTCGAGGGGGCAGGGGGGAGGCACAGATACGCAGTATTTT. Protein product: CASSFSRGQGGGTDTQYF. The chain carries TRBV28 and TRBJ2-3; possibly TRBD1 for D (7 bases). The germline CDR1 and CDR2 sequences are MDHEN and SYDVKM. Trimming took off 3 bases at V and 1 base at J, with 20 bases between the two ends. CDR3 length: 18 residues.

The CDR3 sequence: CASSLGTGDTGELFF. The CDR3 DNA reads as TGCGCCAGCAGCTTAGGGACAGGAGACACCGGGGAGCTGTTTTTT. This rearrangement joins TRBV5-1 to TRBJ2-2, with 8 bases fitting TRBD1. The trim removed 2 bases at V and 3 bases at J, leaving 3 bases unmatched. CDR1 is SGHRS and CDR2 is YFSETQ in the germline V gene. This CDR3 contains 15 residues.

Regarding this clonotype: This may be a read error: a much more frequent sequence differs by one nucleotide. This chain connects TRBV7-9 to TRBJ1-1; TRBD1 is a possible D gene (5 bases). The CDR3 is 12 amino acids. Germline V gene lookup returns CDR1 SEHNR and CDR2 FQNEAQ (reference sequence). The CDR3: CASSVGTSDAFF. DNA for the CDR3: TGTGCCAGCAGCGTCGGGACTTCTGATGCTTTCTTT. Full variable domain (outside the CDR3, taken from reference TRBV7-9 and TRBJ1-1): DTGVSQNPRHKITKRGQNVTFRCDPISEHNRLYWYRQTLGQGPEFLTYFQNEAQLEKSRLLSDRFSAERPKGSFSTLEIQRTEQGDSAMYLCASSVGTSDAFFGQGTRLTVV.

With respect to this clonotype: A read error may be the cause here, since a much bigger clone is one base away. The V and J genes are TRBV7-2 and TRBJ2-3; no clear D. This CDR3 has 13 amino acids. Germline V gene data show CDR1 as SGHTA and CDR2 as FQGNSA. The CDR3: CASSHSDRDTQCF. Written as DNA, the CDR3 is TGTGCCAGCAGCCACTCGGATAGGGATACGCAGTGTTTT.

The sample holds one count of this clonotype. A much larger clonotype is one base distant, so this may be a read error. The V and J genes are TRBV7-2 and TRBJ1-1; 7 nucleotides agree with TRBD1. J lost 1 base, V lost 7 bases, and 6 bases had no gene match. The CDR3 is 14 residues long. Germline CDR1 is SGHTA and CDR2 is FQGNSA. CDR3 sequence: CASILGTANTEAFF. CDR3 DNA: TGTGCCAGCATCCTAGGGACAGCGAACACTGAAGCTTTCTTT.

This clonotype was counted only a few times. CDR3 nucleotide sequence: TGTGCCAGCAGTTCGAACCGGGCCCTGGGGCACTATGGCTACACCTTC. As protein: CASSSNRALGHYGYTF. The J gene is TRBJ1-2, the V gene TRBV6-5; the D gene is possibly TRBD1 (5 bases). Deletions cut 4 bases from V and 3 bases from J, with 18 bases between. Germline lookup yields CDR1 MNHEY and CDR2 SVGAGI. CDR3 length equals 16 residues.

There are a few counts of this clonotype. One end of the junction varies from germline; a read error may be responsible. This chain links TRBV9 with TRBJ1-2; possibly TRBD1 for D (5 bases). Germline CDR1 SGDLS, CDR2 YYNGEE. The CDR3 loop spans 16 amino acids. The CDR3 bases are TGTGCCAGCAGCACTCAAAGGGGAACCCAAGGGTATGGCTTCACCTTC. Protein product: CASSTQRGTQGYGFTF.